A single sample gave rise to the 8 T cell receptor beta chains below, sequenced in a study of graft-versus-host responses after intestinal transplantation. Graft specimens yielded both intraepithelial and lamina propria lymphocytes. Assay: immunoSEQ multiplex PCR; the TCRdb copy retains only in-frame clones and omits some. The table includes approximately 7,000 clones, around two thirds detected once. The sample here was ileum tissue, taken less than 60 days after transplant. The receptors shown here come from a human patient who received an intestinal transplant, so some T cells may come from the graft donor.

The chain combines TRBV18 with TRBJ2-7; TRBD2 matches at 7 bases. The CDR3 covers 19 residues. V gave up 1 base and J gave up 7 bases; unmatched junction bases: 22. CDR1 and CDR2 (germline): KGHSH, LQKENI. The CDR3 loop is CASSPREGPITRPTREQYV. Here the CDR3 DNA reads TGTGCCAGCTCACCACGGGAGGGGCCCATTACCCGACCCACTAGGGAGCAGTACGTC.

The rearrangement joins TRBV7-9 to TRBJ1-3, with D perhaps matching TRBD1 (5 bases). Trimming cost V 8 bases and J 2 bases, with 10 bases left between them. This CDR3 has 13 amino acids. In germline, CDR1 is SEHNR, CDR2 FQNEAQ (reference sequence). DNA for the CDR3: TGTGCCAGCGCGGGGGGGACTGGAAACACCATATATTTT. Protein sequence: CASAGGTGNTIYF.

CDR3 region: CASSQVVWGDSYNEQFF. Here the CDR3 DNA reads TGTGCCAGCAGCCAAGTGGTCTGGGGGGACTCCTACAATGAGCAGTTCTTC. The chain links TRBV4-2 to TRBJ2-1, with a tentative D call TRBD2 (6 bases). The CDR3 runs to 17 residues. V was shortened by 1 base and J by 0 bases, with 13 bases between the two germline ends. The V gene's germline CDR1 is LGHNA and CDR2 YNFKEQ.

The chain joins TRBV4-3 to TRBJ1-1; D is uncertain. Between the trimmed V and J ends, which lost 2 bases and 1 base, there was a span of 11 bases. Germline CDR1 LGHNA, CDR2 YSLEER. This CDR3 contains 15 residues. The CDR3 coding sequence is TGCGCCAGCAGCCAACAGTTTCGAGGGAACACTGAAGCTTTCTTT. Translating it yields CASSQQFRGNTEAFF.

This clone was observed a few times. The rearrangement links TRBV21-1 to TRBJ1-1; the table's D call, TRBD1, was not checked against the DNA. TRBV21-1 represents a pseudogene. CDR3 length: 17 residues. CDR3 sequence: CASSKVRHILGNTEAFF. CDR3 coding DNA: TGTGCCAGCAGCAAAGTTAGACACATCTTAGGGAACACTGAAGCTTTCTTT.

The chain carries TRBV6-1 and TRBJ1-1; a possible D gene is TRBD1 (6 bases). This CDR3 is 15 amino acids long. CDR1 MNHNS and CDR2 SASEGT come from the germline V gene. V lost 3 bases and J lost 4, with 15 bases in between. The CDR3, as DNA: TGTGCCAGCAGTGAGGTCGGCAGGGGAAGCACTGAAGCTTTCTTT. The encoded protein is CASSEVGRGSTEAFF.

This clone has a single count. The chain links TRBV19 to TRBJ1-2; D may be TRBD1 (5 bases). The V and J ends lost 7 bases and 3 bases respectively, with 12 bases between them. The CDR3 has 13 residues. The germline CDR1 and CDR2 sequences are LNHDA and SQIVND (reference sequence). CDR3 bases: TGTGCCAGTAAGGAATGGGGGGACTATGGCTACACCTTC. Translated, it gives CASKEWGDYGYTF.

The chain employs TRBV4-3 and TRBJ1-6; TRBD1 might be the D (6 bases). Germline V lookup: CDR1 LGHNA, CDR2 YSLEER. The length of the CDR3 is 13 residues. V gave up 4 bases and J gave up 9 bases, with 10 bases separating them. The CDR3 coding sequence is TGCGCCAGCAGCCGAGGGACATTTTCACCCCTCCACTTT. Protein: CASSRGTFSPLHF.